This T cell receptor (beta chain) appears in the sequencing data of a study of beta chain features in type 1 diabetes. About the research overall: Patient and healthy donor groups were alike in age, gender and cell yields. Study-level findings and limits: Patients showed naive, central memory and Treg TCRB repertoires that appeared more similar than those of healthy donors. Type 1 diabetes patients showed a moderate but significant shortening of TCRB CDR3s in all four CD4+ subsets.

The CDR3 runs to 15 residues. Germline V CDR1 and CDR2: SEHNR, FQNEAQ (reference sequence). V gave up 5 bases and J gave up 9 bases; unmatched junction bases: 10. Reverse transcription of all isolated RNA meant that expressed TCRB transcripts were sequenced. Samples of naive, central memory and regulatory T cells yielded a mean of approximately 3.9 million reads. TCRdb's copy holds only in-frame clones and misses some; the assay was immunoSEQ multiplex PCR. Of approximately 100,000 clones in the sample, under 30% are singletons; the top ten hold roughly 0.58%. As to this clone: The antigen remains undetermined.

The clonotype comes from a woman aged 18-29 years with type 1 diabetes. This chain joins TRBV7-9 and TRBJ2-1; 10 bases line up with TRBD2. The sequenced sample was central memory CD4+ T cells from blood. As DNA, the CDR3 is TGTGCCAGCAGCAGTATCCTAGCGGGAGTGCTTGAGCAGTTCTTC. Translated: CASSSILAGVLEQFF.